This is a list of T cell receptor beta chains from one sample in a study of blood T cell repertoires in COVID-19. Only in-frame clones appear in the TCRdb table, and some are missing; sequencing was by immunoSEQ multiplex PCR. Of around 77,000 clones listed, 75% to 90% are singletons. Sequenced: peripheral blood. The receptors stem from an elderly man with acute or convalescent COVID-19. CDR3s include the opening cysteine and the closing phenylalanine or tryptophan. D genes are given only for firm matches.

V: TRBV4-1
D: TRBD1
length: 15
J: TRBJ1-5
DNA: TGCGCCAGCAGCCAAGATCCGGCAGGGGGTCAGCCCCAGCATTTT
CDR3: CASSQDPAGGQPQHF

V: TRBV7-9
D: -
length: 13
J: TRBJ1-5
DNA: TGTGCCAGCAGCTTAGCGGAGGAGCAGCCCCAGCATTTT
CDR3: CASSLAEEQPQHF

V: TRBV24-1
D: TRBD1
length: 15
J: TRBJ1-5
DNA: TGTGCCACCAGTGAAGGACAGGGCAACAATCAGCCCCAGCATTTT
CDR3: CATSEGQGNNQPQHF

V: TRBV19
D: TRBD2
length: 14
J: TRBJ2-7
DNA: TGTGCCAGTGGCCCCAGCGGGAGGGCCTACGAGCAGTACTTC
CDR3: CASGPSGRAYEQYF

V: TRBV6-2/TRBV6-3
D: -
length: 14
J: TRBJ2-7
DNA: TGTGCCAGCAGTTACGGGCAGGGCCTCTACGAGCAGTACTTC
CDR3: CASSYGQGLYEQYF

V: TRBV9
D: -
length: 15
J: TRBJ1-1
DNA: TGTGCCAGCAGCGTAGATAGCACTTCTAACACTGAAGCTTTCTTT
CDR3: CASSVDSTSNTEAFF

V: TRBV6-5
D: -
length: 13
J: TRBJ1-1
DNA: TGTGCCAGCAGTTCCCTTAGTCAGGTTCCAGCTTTCTTT
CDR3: CASSSLSQVPAFF

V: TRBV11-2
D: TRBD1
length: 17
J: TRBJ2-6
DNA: TGTGCCAGCAGCTTGGGACAGCTTTACTCTGGGGCCAACGTCCTGACTTTC
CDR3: CASSLGQLYSGANVLTF

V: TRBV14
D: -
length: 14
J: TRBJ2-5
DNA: TGTGCCAGCAGCGACCCAGGGTTTGCAGAGACCCAGTACTTC
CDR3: CASSDPGFAETQYF

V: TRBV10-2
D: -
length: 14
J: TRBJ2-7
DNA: TGCGCCAGCAGGCCGGGACTGAGCTCCTACGAGCAGTACTTC
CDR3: CASRPGLSSYEQYF

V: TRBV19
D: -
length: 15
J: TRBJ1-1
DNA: TGTGCCAGTAGTCAAACCCAGAGACTAGACACTGAAGCTTTCTTT
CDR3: CASSQTQRLDTEAFF

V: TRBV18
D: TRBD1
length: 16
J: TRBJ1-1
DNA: TGTGCCAGCTCACTATACACCGGGACAGCGAACACTGAAGCTTTCTTT
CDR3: CASSLYTGTANTEAFF

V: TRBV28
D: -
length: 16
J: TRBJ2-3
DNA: TGTGCCAGCAGTTCCTCACTAGCTCAAGGCACAGATACGCAGTATTTT
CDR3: CASSSSLAQGTDTQYF

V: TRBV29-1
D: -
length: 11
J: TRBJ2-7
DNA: TGCAGCGTTGAGATCAGGGCCGAGCAGTACTTC
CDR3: CSVEIRAEQYF

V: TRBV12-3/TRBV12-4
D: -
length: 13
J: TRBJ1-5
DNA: TGTGCCAGCAGTTGGGACACCCCCAGGCCCCAGCATTTT
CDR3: CASSWDTPRPQHF